The sequence of this T cell receptor (beta chain) was determined in a study of technical replicates of blood from several donors. Sequencing was performed with immunoSEQ multiplex PCR; in TCRdb, only in-frame clones are kept and a portion is missing. The sample holds about 81,000 clones, 96% seen once. Trimming removed 3 bases from V and 6 bases from J, with 17 bases in between. The germline gives CDR1 LNHDA, CDR2 SQIVND (reference sequence). This CDR3 has 15 residues. Sequencing was done on a sample of T cells isolated from PBMCs. The chain carries TRBV19 and TRBJ1-1; D call uncertain. The origin of this receptor is a human donor in good health. In DNA, the CDR3 is TGTGCCAGTAGTATTCCCCCAGGAGGTTGGGCTGAAGCTTTCTTT. Its protein is CASSIPPGGWAEAFF.